These 24 T cell receptor beta chains were all obtained from the same sample, sequenced in a study of blood T cell repertoires in COVID-19. The protocol was immunoSEQ multiplex PCR, while the TCRdb copy is restricted to in-frame clones and leaves out a portion. The sample gives 150,000 to 170,000 clones, roughly 84% of which show up once; less than 10% is in the top ten. Sample: peripheral blood. All receptors derive from a woman aged 55-75 years with COVID-19, enrolled during active disease.

The chain carries TRBV29-1 and TRBJ2-1; TRBD2 agrees at 8 bases. V lost 7 bases, J lost 9 bases, and 14 bases stayed unmatched. CDR3 length: 14 residues. Germline values: CDR1 SQVTM, CDR2 ANQGSEA. The DNA of the CDR3 is TGCAGCGCAGAAACGGGAGGGCCCTCGCCTGAGCAGTTCTTC. As protein: CSAETGGPSPEQFF.

The chain employs TRBV10-3 and TRBJ2-7; 9 nucleotides match TRBD1. Per germline, CDR1 ENHRY and CDR2 SYGVKD. There are 14 residues in the CDR3. J lost 6 bases, V lost 4 bases, and 7 bases had no gene match. The CDR3 sequence: CAISAGTGWAEQYF. The CDR3 DNA is TGTGCCATCAGTGCCGGGACAGGGTGGGCCGAGCAGTACTTC.

This clone occurred once. The chain recombines TRBV6-5 with TRBJ2-3, with D uncertain. In germline, CDR1 is MNHEY, CDR2 SVGAGI. V shed 6 bases and J shed 6 bases, with 16 bases lying between them. The CDR3 contains 14 residues. CDR3 sequence reads: CASRSRIRWDTQYF. CDR3 sequence (DNA): TGTGCCAGCAGGTCAAGGATCAGGTGGGATACGCAGTATTTT.

This chain uses TRBV5-1 with TRBJ1-4, with 8 nucleotides matching TRBD1. From germline, CDR1 is SGHRS and CDR2 YFSETQ. With V trimmed by 4 bases and J by 1 base, 3 bases remained unmatched. The CDR3 has 15 residues. The CDR3 nucleotides are TGCGCCAGCAGCACTGACAGGGGAACTAATGAAAAACTGTTTTTT. It specifies CASSTDRGTNEKLFF.

J is TRBJ2-1 and V is TRBV5-1; TRBD1 matches 8 bases. Germline-derived CDR1 and CDR2 are SGHRS and YFSETQ. V was clipped by 2 bases and J by 8 bases; unmatched bases: 9. The CDR3 has 15 residues. CDR3 region: CASSFATGAYDEQFF. For the CDR3, the DNA is TGCGCCAGCAGCTTCGCGACAGGGGCTTATGATGAGCAGTTCTTC.

The chain uses TRBV2 and TRBJ1-1; TRBD1 is a possible D gene (6 bases). Germline V gives CDR1 SNHLY, CDR2 FYNNEI. V shed 7 bases and J shed 1 base, with 13 bases lying between them. This CDR3 has 14 residues. The CDR3 is CASTRGAWNTEAFF. CDR3 nucleotide sequence: TGTGCCAGCACTCGGGGGGCCTGGAACACTGAAGCTTTCTTT.

This chain connects TRBV2 to TRBJ1-1; TRBD1 is a possible D gene (5 bases). The germline gives CDR1 SNHLY, CDR2 FYNNEI. V lost 8 bases to trimming and J lost 1 base, with 17 bases between them. The CDR3 covers 15 residues. This CDR3 is CASWFLGGTNTEAFF. DNA of the CDR3: TGTGCCAGCTGGTTTTTGGGGGGGACGAACACTGAAGCTTTCTTT.

This chain joins TRBV7-6 and TRBJ2-1; TRBD1 agrees at 7 bases. In germline, CDR1 is SGHVS, CDR2 FNYEAQ. The CDR3 sequence is 14 residues long. Trimming at V came to 5 bases and at J to 7 bases, leaving 8 bases not matched to a gene. The CDR3 DNA follows: TGTGCCAGCAGCCCAGGACAGGTAATGAATGAGCAGTTCTTC. Residues: CASSPGQVMNEQFF.

The chain uses TRBV28 and TRBJ1-6, with 9 bases lining up with TRBD1. CDR1 is MDHEN and CDR2 is SYDVKM in the germline V gene. The CDR3 length is 16 residues. Trimming at V came to 4 bases and at J to 10 bases, leaving 11 bases not matched to a gene. CDR3 coding DNA: TGTGCCAGCAGTTCCCCTCAGGGGACAGGGCGCTCACCCCTCCACTTT. Translation gives CASSSPQGTGRSPLHF.

Details on this clone: The sample holds other DNA sequences that translate to the same CDR3. The chain joins TRBV19 to TRBJ1-1; D might be TRBD1 (5 bases). The length of the CDR3 is 13 residues. Germline assignment: CDR1 LNHDA and CDR2 SQIVND (reference sequence). The V end was cut by 1 base, the J end by 3 bases, with 6 bases between. CDR3 in amino acids: CASSIVRDTEAFF. The CDR3 bases are TGTGCCAGTAGTATAGTCAGGGACACTGAAGCTTTCTTT. Using reference TRBV19 and TRBJ1-1 for the parts outside the CDR3, the full variable domain is DGGITQSPKYLFRKEGQNVTLSCEQNLNHDAMYWYRQDPGQGLRLIYYSQIVNDFQKGDIAEGYSVSREKKESFPLTVTSAQKNPTAFYLCASSIVRDTEAFFGQGTRLTVV.

The rearrangement uses TRBV4-1 and TRBJ2-5; D perhaps matches TRBD2 (6 bases). Trimming removed 0 bases at V and 6 bases at J, with 14 bases between. The V gene's germline CDR1 is MGHRA and CDR2 YSYEKL. There are 15 residues in the CDR3. CDR3 sequence: CASSQDIGGAKTQYF. The CDR3 DNA reads TGCGCCAGCAGCCAAGATATCGGGGGTGCAAAGACCCAGTACTTC.

In the case of this clone: Other DNA sequences in the sample encode the same CDR3. The rearrangement uses TRBV21-1 and TRBJ2-5; the D segment call TRBD2 is taken from the table without a DNA check. TRBV21-1 is deemed a pseudogene. The length of the CDR3 is 17 residues. The chain's CDR3 is CASSFAMGLAGGETQYF. The CDR3 DNA reads TGTGCCAGCAGCTTCGCGATGGGACTAGCGGGTGGGGAGACCCAGTACTTC.

This chain connects TRBV7-9 to TRBJ2-2, with D perhaps matching TRBD1 (6 bases). Germline V CDR1 and CDR2: SEHNR, FQNEAQ (reference sequence). The CDR3 length is 15 residues. Trimming stripped 3 bases from V and 1 base from J, with 9 bases between. CDR3 nucleotides: TGTGCCAGCAGCTTTTTACAGGGGAACACCGGGGAGCTGTTTTTT. This translates into CASSFLQGNTGELFF.

This rearrangement joins TRBV7-6 to TRBJ2-1, with TRBD2 matching over 9 bases. There are 16 residues in the CDR3. J gave up 7 bases and V 0 bases, and 7 bases lay outside the gene matches. Germline CDR1 is SGHVS and CDR2 is FNYEAQ. CDR3 residues: CASSLASSGKGNEQFF. The CDR3 nucleotides read TGTGCCAGCAGCTTAGCGTCTAGCGGGAAGGGTAATGAGCAGTTCTTC.

The genes are TRBV5-1 and TRBJ2-3, with D possibly TRBD1 on 5 matching bases. The CDR3 covers 16 residues. V lost 4 bases and J lost 0, with 15 bases in between. In germline, CDR1 is SGHRS, CDR2 YFSETQ. The CDR3 here is CASSPPQGTSTDTQYF. In nucleotides, the CDR3 is TGCGCCAGCAGCCCACCCCAGGGTACTAGCACAGATACGCAGTATTTT.

The chain links TRBV3-1 (or the pseudogene TRBV3-2) to TRBJ1-4; D gene unclear. The CDR3 has 16 amino acids. From germline, CDR1 is LGHDT and CDR2 YNNKEL (reference sequence). V lost 1 base and J lost 8, with 17 bases in between. In DNA form, the CDR3 reads TGTGCCAGCAGCCAAGGACGCCGGGTTTATTGGGAAAAACTGTTTTTT. This sequence encodes CASSQGRRVYWEKLFF.

The gene calls are TRBV2 and TRBJ1-3; a weak D match, TRBD1 (6 bases). The CDR3 consists of 14 residues. Between the trimmed V and J ends, which lost 5 bases and 2 bases, there was a span of 10 bases. CDR1 and CDR2 from the germline V gene are SNHLY and FYNNEI. The DNA of the CDR3 is TGTGCCAGCAGTTTAACAGGGACTGGAAACACCATATATTTT. Its protein is CASSLTGTGNTIYF.

The chain carries TRBV25-1 and TRBJ2-1; 9 nucleotides match TRBD2. Germline CDR1 and CDR2: MGHDK and SYGVNS. The V gene end was trimmed by 5 bases and the J gene end by 7 bases; junction bases not matched to a gene: 9. The CDR3 is 15 amino acids. CDR3 amino acids: CASSTGTSSWNEQFF. CDR3 in DNA: TGTGCCAGCAGTACCGGGACTAGCAGTTGGAATGAGCAGTTCTTC.

The chain combines TRBV11-3 with TRBJ2-2, with a weak D call TRBD1 (5 bases). From germline, CDR1 is SGHNT and CDR2 YENEEA. CDR3 length equals 16 residues. With 6 bases removed from V and 4 bases from J, the gap between germline ends came to 18 bases. The CDR3 coding sequence is TGTGCCAGCAGTCCCGCCAGGGATCCCGCCACCGGGGAGCTGTTTTTT. This translates into CASSPARDPATGELFF.

CDR3 bases: TGTGCCAGCAGTTACAGCGGTAAAGAAAAACTGTTTTTT. As protein: CASSYSGKEKLFF. This chain uses TRBV6-5 with TRBJ1-4; no clear D gene. CDR1 is MNHEY, CDR2 SVGAGI, per germline. This CDR3 has 13 residues. V dropped 2 bases and J dropped 8 bases, with 9 bases sitting between them.

V is TRBV2 and J is TRBJ1-1; 8 bases fit TRBD1. The CDR3 extends over 14 amino acids. Germline-derived CDR1 and CDR2 are SNHLY and FYNNEI. V shed 6 bases and J 2 bases; nucleotides not matched to a gene: 5. The CDR3 here is CASRGGQGNTEAFF. In DNA, the CDR3 is TGTGCCAGCAGGGGAGGACAGGGCAACACTGAAGCTTTCTTT.

The chain uses TRBV5-8 and TRBJ2-5, with D possibly matching TRBD2 (6 bases). This CDR3 spans 12 amino acids. The V end lost 6 bases, the J end lost 8 bases, and 14 bases lay between the germline ends. The germline gives CDR1 SGHTS, CDR2 YDEGEE. This CDR3 is CASTTGVRTQYF. The CDR3 DNA reads TGTGCCAGCACCACGGGGGTCCGCACCCAGTACTTC. Drawing the rest from reference TRBV5-8 and TRBJ2-5, the complete variable domain is EAGVTQSPTHLIKTRGQQATLRCSPISGHTSVYWYQQALGLGLQFLLWYDEGEERNRGNFPPRFSGRQFPNYSSELNVNALELEDSALYLCASTTGVRTQYFGPGTRLLVL.

The rearrangement links TRBV9 to TRBJ1-2, with 7 bases identical to TRBD1. The J segment lost 7 bases and the V segment lost 4 bases, leaving 7 bases of the junction unmatched. Germline-derived CDR1 and CDR2 are SGDLS and YYNGEE. CDR3 length: 13 residues. Here the CDR3 DNA reads TGTGCCAGCAGCCGCGACAGGGTCTCTGGCTACACCTTC. Its translation: CASSRDRVSGYTF.

The chain recombines TRBV15 with TRBJ1-5; unclear D gene. CDR1 is LNHNV, CDR2 YYDKDF, per germline (reference sequence). There are 15 residues in the CDR3. Deletions cut 1 base from V and 3 bases from J, with 10 bases between. The chain's CDR3 is CATSRALASNQPQHF. Written as DNA, the CDR3 is TGTGCCACCAGCAGAGCATTAGCTTCCAATCAGCCCCAGCATTTT.